The next 8 T cell receptor beta chains were all read from a single sample in a study of response to subunit inactivated influenza vaccine. TCRdb used MiXCR to reprocess the RT-PCR reads, holding one entry per CDR3 protein. This table holds 650,000 to 850,000 distinct CDR3 sequences, approximately 13% found once. Sequences were derived from PBMCs from blood, sampled 14 days before vaccination. Every receptor here comes from a man aged 45-65 years who received an inactivated influenza vaccine.

A few counts support this clonotype. CDR3 sequence reads: CASSKALTSATWGGTQYF. The CDR3 DNA reads TGTGCCAGCAGCAAAGCGCTCACTAGCGCCACATGGGGTGGGACCCAGTACTTC. The chain links TRBV21-1 to TRBJ2-5; TRBD2 is the table's D call and was not checked against the DNA. TRBV21-1 is a pseudogene locus. CDR3 size: 18 residues.

V is TRBV4-3 and J is TRBJ2-1; a weak D match, TRBD1 (5 bases). The CDR3 runs to 18 residues. Germline-derived CDR1 and CDR2 are LGHNA and YSLEER. Trimming pared 0 bases from V and 1 base from J, leaving 16 bases between. The CDR3 coding sequence is TGCGCCAGCAGCCAAGATCTAGTCAGGACAATATCCTACAATGAGCAGTTCTTC. Its protein product is CASSQDLVRTISYNEQFF.

V gene TRBV6-2 or TRBV6-3 combines with J gene TRBJ2-1; tentatively, D is TRBD2 (5 bases). The CDR3 contains 13 residues. The V end lost 2 bases, the J end lost 7 bases, and 9 bases lay between the germline ends. Germline CDR1 is MNHEY and CDR2 is SVGEGT. CDR3 coding DNA: TGTGCCAGCAGTTACGGGGAGATGAATGAGCAGTTCTTC. Translated, it gives CASSYGEMNEQFF.

This clonotype occurred many times. Since a much larger clone is just one base distant, this may be a read error. V and J are TRBV20-1 and TRBJ1-5; D is undetermined. V was shortened by 0 bases and J by 1 base, with 1 base between the two germline ends. The CDR3 runs 12 residues. Germline V gives CDR1 DFQATT, CDR2 SNEGSKA (reference sequence). The CDR3 is CSARESNQPQHF. In DNA form, the CDR3 reads TGCAGTGCTAGAGAGAGCAATCAGCCCCAGCATTTT.

The chain recombines TRBV28 with TRBJ2-2, with 7 nucleotides matching TRBD1. The germline V gene encodes CDR1 MDHEN and CDR2 SYDVKM. With 8 bases clipped from V and 6 bases from J, the junction kept 3 bases outside the gene matches. The CDR3 contains 12 residues. This chain's CDR3 is CASRTGAGELFF. The CDR3 DNA reads TGTGCCAGCCGTACAGGGGCCGGGGAGCTGTTTTTT. The full variable domain, in which reference TRBV28 and TRBJ2-2 provide the parts outside the CDR3, is DVKVTQSSRYLVKRTGEKVFLECVQDMDHENMFWYRQDPGLGLRLIYFSYDVKMKEKGDIPEGYSVSREKKERFSLILESASTNQTSMYLCASRTGAGELFFGEGSRLTVL.

In its sample, this clonotype was seen a few times. The rearrangement links TRBV7-8 to TRBJ1-2; D is possibly TRBD1 (6 bases). Trimming stripped 3 bases from V and 4 bases from J, with 12 bases between. This CDR3 region has 14 residues. Germline loops: CDR1 SGHVS, CDR2 FQNEAQ. CDR3 DNA: TGTGCCAGCAGCTTCGATCCAGGGGTCTATGGCTACACCTTC. Translation: CASSFDPGVYGYTF.

The chain uses TRBV30 and TRBJ2-6, with 12 bases lining up with TRBD2. With V trimmed by 3 bases and J by 1 base, 7 bases remained unmatched. The CDR3 runs to 18 residues. Germline values: CDR1 GTSNPN, CDR2 SVGIG (reference sequence). CDR3 sequence reads: CAWRTTGLAGSGANVLTF. The CDR3 DNA reads TGTGCCTGGAGGACCACGGGACTAGCGGGTTCTGGGGCCAACGTCCTGACTTTC.

This clonotype was seen more than once but under ten times. The rearrangement links TRBV19 to TRBJ1-1, with a tentative D call TRBD1 (6 bases). The CDR3 length is 15 residues. Trimming pared 7 bases from V and 5 bases from J, leaving 20 bases between. Germline-derived CDR1 and CDR2 are LNHDA and SQIVND (reference sequence). The CDR3: CASNWGADRGTEAFF. Written as DNA, the CDR3 is TGTGCCAGTAATTGGGGGGCCGACAGAGGTACTGAAGCTTTCTTT.